The rows below give T cell receptor beta chains drawn from one sample of a study of shared clonotypes between healthy human individuals. Profiled with immunoSEQ multiplex PCR; TCRdb holds only in-frame clones, not every one. The data show nearly 1,000,000 clones, less than 85% seen once. The sequencing sample was made of memory CD4+ T cells sorted from blood. Receptor source: a man between 18 and 35 years old in good health. The CDR3 runs from the conserved cysteine through the conserved F or W. Fields, in order: D gene, V gene, J gene, clone size, CDR3 protein, CDR3 DNA. The D gene is left open where the match is weak. Not every row has a clone size; where given, it reads once, few, many or a size class.

D gene: NA; V gene: TRBV18; J gene: TRBJ2-2; clone size: NA; CDR3 protein: CASSRATNTGELFF; CDR3 DNA: TGTGCCAGCTCACGGGCCACAAACACCGGGGAGCTGTTTTTT
D gene: NA; V gene: TRBV27; J gene: TRBJ1-3; clone size: NA; CDR3 protein: CASSTQALSGNTIYF; CDR3 DNA: TGTGCCAGCAGTACTCAAGCTCTCTCTGGAAACACCATATATTTT
D gene: NA; V gene: TRBV2; J gene: TRBJ2-2; clone size: NA; CDR3 protein: CASTTDETFTGELFF; CDR3 DNA: TGTGCCAGCACCACGGACGAGACCTTCACCGGGGAGCTGTTTTTT
D gene: TRBD1; V gene: TRBV5-1; J gene: TRBJ2-3; clone size: many; CDR3 protein: CASSRGQGIDTQYF; CDR3 DNA: TGCGCCAGCAGCCGGGGACAGGGAATAGATACGCAGTATTTT
D gene: NA; V gene: TRBV21-1; J gene: TRBJ1-2; clone size: NA; CDR3 protein: CASSRKLYVERDGKLLYGYTF; CDR3 DNA: TGTGCCAGCAGCAGAAAGTTATACGTGGAAAGGGACGGCAAACTTCTCTATGGCTACACCTTC
D gene: TRBD1; V gene: TRBV7-9; J gene: TRBJ1-1; clone size: NA; CDR3 protein: CASSLSGQGNTEAFF; CDR3 DNA: TGTGCCAGCAGCTTATCCGGACAGGGGAACACTGAAGCTTTCTTT
D gene: NA; V gene: TRBV9; J gene: TRBJ1-4; clone size: NA; CDR3 protein: CASSVREKLFF; CDR3 DNA: TGTGCCAGCAGCGTACGTGAAAAACTGTTTTTT
D gene: TRBD1; V gene: TRBV28; J gene: TRBJ2-7; clone size: once; CDR3 protein: CASSSPGQGAYEQYF; CDR3 DNA: TGTGCCAGCAGTTCCCCCGGACAGGGGGCCTACGAGCAGTACTTC
D gene: NA; V gene: TRBV9; J gene: TRBJ1-1; clone size: few; CDR3 protein: CASSQEVVNTEAFF; CDR3 DNA: TGTGCCAGCAGCCAAGAGGTAGTGAACACTGAAGCTTTCTTT
D gene: NA; V gene: TRBV6-1; J gene: TRBJ2-1; clone size: NA; CDR3 protein: CANSVDERPGTEQFF; CDR3 DNA: TGTGCCAACTCCGTAGACGAGCGCCCGGGGACTGAGCAGTTCTTC
D gene: NA; V gene: TRBV28; J gene: TRBJ2-5; clone size: once; CDR3 protein: CASSLVGGQGTQYF; CDR3 DNA: TGTGCCAGCAGTTTAGTGGGGGGCCAGGGGACCCAGTACTTC
D gene: TRBD1; V gene: TRBV28; J gene: TRBJ2-7; clone size: NA; CDR3 protein: CASSLKTGNYEQYF; CDR3 DNA: TGTGCCAGCAGTCTCAAGACAGGGAACTACGAGCAGTACTTC
D gene: NA; V gene: TRBV15; J gene: TRBJ1-4; clone size: NA; CDR3 protein: CATSGRGRTTNEKLFF; CDR3 DNA: TGTGCCACCAGCGGGAGAGGGAGAACAACTAATGAAAAACTGTTTTTT
D gene: NA; V gene: TRBV19; J gene: TRBJ1-1; clone size: NA; CDR3 protein: CASSIPEIPEAFF; CDR3 DNA: TGTGCCAGTAGTATACCGGAAATCCCTGAAGCTTTCTTT
D gene: TRBD1; V gene: TRBV6-5; J gene: TRBJ1-1; clone size: NA; CDR3 protein: CASRYPGGKGTEAFF; CDR3 DNA: TGTGCCAGCAGATATCCAGGGGGCAAAGGCACTGAAGCTTTCTTT
D gene: TRBD1; V gene: TRBV11-2; J gene: TRBJ2-7; clone size: NA; CDR3 protein: CASSLGLGTVYEQYF; CDR3 DNA: TGTGCCAGCAGCTTAGGATTAGGGACAGTCTACGAGCAGTACTTC
D gene: TRBD2; V gene: TRBV4-1; J gene: TRBJ2-3; clone size: NA; CDR3 protein: CASSPGGLATDTQYF; CDR3 DNA: TGCGCCAGCAGCCCAGGGGGACTAGCGACAGATACGCAGTATTTT
D gene: NA; V gene: TRBV14; J gene: TRBJ2-2; clone size: NA; CDR3 protein: CASSQLGHQSTGELFF; CDR3 DNA: TGTGCCAGCAGCCAATTGGGACACCAATCCACCGGGGAGCTGTTTTTT
D gene: NA; V gene: TRBV7-2; J gene: TRBJ2-3; clone size: NA; CDR3 protein: CASSYAAVDTQYF; CDR3 DNA: TGTGCCAGCAGCTACGCCGCCGTCGATACGCAGTATTTT
D gene: TRBD1; V gene: TRBV6-6; J gene: TRBJ2-7; clone size: NA; CDR3 protein: CASWDGTASYEQYF; CDR3 DNA: TGTGCCAGCTGGGACGGGACAGCCTCCTACGAGCAGTACTTC
D gene: TRBD2; V gene: TRBV5-4; J gene: TRBJ2-1; clone size: NA; CDR3 protein: CASSLTSGPFGEQFF; CDR3 DNA: TGTGCCAGCAGCTTGACTAGCGGGCCTTTTGGTGAGCAGTTCTTC
D gene: TRBD1; V gene: TRBV12-5; J gene: TRBJ2-3; clone size: NA; CDR3 protein: CASGLTGQAFTDTQYF; CDR3 DNA: TGTGCTAGTGGTTTGACGGGACAGGCGTTCACAGATACGCAGTATTTT
D gene: NA; V gene: TRBV10-2; J gene: TRBJ1-4; clone size: NA; CDR3 protein: CASNGGPNEKLFF; CDR3 DNA: TGCGCCAGCAATGGAGGTCCAAATGAAAAACTGTTTTTT
D gene: NA; V gene: TRBV18; J gene: TRBJ1-1; clone size: NA; CDR3 protein: CASSPSGQNTEAFF; CDR3 DNA: TGTGCCAGCTCACCATCGGGACAGAACACTGAAGCTTTCTTT
D gene: TRBD1; V gene: TRBV15; J gene: TRBJ1-1; clone size: NA; CDR3 protein: CATSRPVQGAAEAFF; CDR3 DNA: TGTGCCACCAGCAGACCAGTACAGGGGGCAGCTGAAGCTTTCTTT
D gene: NA; V gene: TRBV30; J gene: TRBJ1-2; clone size: NA; CDR3 protein: CAWSVPGFDGYTF; CDR3 DNA: TGTGCCTGGAGTGTACCAGGGTTCGATGGCTACACCTTC
D gene: NA; V gene: TRBV9; J gene: TRBJ2-6; clone size: NA; CDR3 protein: CASSVGVSPGANVLTF; CDR3 DNA: TGTGCCAGCAGCGTAGGCGTCTCCCCTGGGGCCAACGTCCTGACTTTC
D gene: NA; V gene: TRBV5-4; J gene: TRBJ1-4; clone size: NA; CDR3 protein: CASSLGIGYNEKLFF; CDR3 DNA: TGTGCCAGCAGCTTGGGTATAGGGTATAATGAAAAACTGTTTTTT
D gene: NA; V gene: TRBV6-1; J gene: TRBJ1-6; clone size: NA; CDR3 protein: CASRTWTETSPLHF; CDR3 DNA: TGTGCCAGCAGGACGTGGACAGAGACTTCACCCCTCCACTTT
D gene: NA; V gene: TRBV18; J gene: TRBJ1-3; clone size: NA; CDR3 protein: CASSPLSDSSGNTIYF; CDR3 DNA: TGTGCCAGCTCACCACTGAGTGACAGCTCTGGAAACACCATATATTTT
D gene: NA; V gene: TRBV19; J gene: TRBJ2-6; clone size: NA; CDR3 protein: CASKDGSGANVLTF; CDR3 DNA: TGTGCCAGTAAGGATGGCTCTGGGGCCAACGTCCTGACTTTC
D gene: NA; V gene: TRBV5-6; J gene: TRBJ1-6; clone size: few; CDR3 protein: CASSTGDSFSPPLHF; CDR3 DNA: TGTGCCAGCAGCACGGGAGACAGCTTTAGTCCACCCCTCCACTTT
D gene: NA; V gene: TRBV7-9; J gene: TRBJ2-2; clone size: NA; CDR3 protein: CASSPRELGLSTGELFF; CDR3 DNA: TGTGCCAGCAGCCCTAGGGAGCTTGGACTCAGCACCGGGGAGCTGTTTTTT
D gene: TRBD2; V gene: TRBV7-8; J gene: TRBJ2-7; clone size: NA; CDR3 protein: CASSLGLAREQYF; CDR3 DNA: TGTGCCAGCAGCCTCGGACTAGCCCGGGAGCAGTACTTC
D gene: NA; V gene: TRBV5-1; J gene: TRBJ1-1; clone size: NA; CDR3 protein: CASSSEGRGNTEAFF; CDR3 DNA: TGCGCCAGCAGCTCGGAGGGCAGGGGGAACACTGAAGCTTTCTTT
D gene: TRBD1; V gene: TRBV19; J gene: TRBJ2-5; clone size: NA; CDR3 protein: CASSTQTGGGETQYF; CDR3 DNA: TGTGCCAGTAGTACCCAGACAGGGGGCGGGGAGACCCAGTACTTC
D gene: NA; V gene: TRBV7-2; J gene: TRBJ2-4; clone size: NA; CDR3 protein: CASSLGGQILAKNIQYF; CDR3 DNA: TGTGCCAGCAGCTTAGGAGGTCAGATATTAGCCAAAAACATTCAGTACTTC
D gene: NA; V gene: TRBV30; J gene: TRBJ2-2; clone size: NA; CDR3 protein: CAWSPSGELFF; CDR3 DNA: TGTGCCTGGAGTCCCAGCGGGGAGCTGTTTTTT
D gene: NA; V gene: TRBV7-9; J gene: TRBJ2-5; clone size: NA; CDR3 protein: CASSFRRVTSGSQETQYF; CDR3 DNA: TGTGCCAGCAGCTTCCGGCGCGTGACCTCAGGTTCGCAAGAGACCCAGTACTTC
D gene: NA; V gene: TRBV5-1; J gene: TRBJ2-7; clone size: NA; CDR3 protein: CASSSGPHSYEQYF; CDR3 DNA: TGCGCCAGCAGCTCCGGACCTCACTCCTACGAGCAGTACTTC
D gene: TRBD2; V gene: TRBV7-2; J gene: TRBJ2-7; clone size: many; CDR3 protein: CASSLGGKRDGEQYF; CDR3 DNA: TGTGCCAGCAGCTTAGGTGGAAAGCGGGACGGCGAGCAGTACTTC
D gene: TRBD2; V gene: TRBV18; J gene: TRBJ2-5; clone size: few; CDR3 protein: CASSRLAGGLPEETQYF; CDR3 DNA: TGTGCCAGCTCACGTCTAGCGGGGGGCCTGCCGGAGGAGACCCAGTACTTC
D gene: NA; V gene: TRBV7-2; J gene: TRBJ1-5; clone size: NA; CDR3 protein: CASSLAVIGNQPQHF; CDR3 DNA: TGTGCCAGCAGCTTAGCGGTCATAGGAAACCAGCCCCAGCATTTT
D gene: NA; V gene: TRBV7-9; J gene: TRBJ1-6; clone size: NA; CDR3 protein: CASSPQVYNSPLHF; CDR3 DNA: TGTGCCAGCAGCCCACAAGTTTATAATTCACCCCTCCACTTT
D gene: NA; V gene: TRBV10-3; J gene: TRBJ1-2; clone size: NA; CDR3 protein: CAIGRNYGYTF; CDR3 DNA: TGTGCCATCGGTAGAAACTATGGCTACACCTTC
D gene: NA; V gene: TRBV5-4; J gene: TRBJ1-4; clone size: few; CDR3 protein: CASSSGGSFNEKLFF; CDR3 DNA: TGTGCCAGCAGCTCCGGGGGAAGTTTTAATGAAAAACTGTTTTTT
D gene: NA; V gene: TRBV18; J gene: TRBJ1-2; clone size: NA; CDR3 protein: CASSLEGSDYGYTF; CDR3 DNA: TGTGCCAGCTCACTGGAGGGCTCGGACTATGGCTACACCTTC
D gene: NA; V gene: TRBV20-1; J gene: TRBJ2-3; clone size: NA; CDR3 protein: CSAKIMDTQYF; CDR3 DNA: TGCAGTGCTAAAATAATGGATACGCAGTATTTT
D gene: NA; V gene: TRBV2; J gene: TRBJ1-6; clone size: NA; CDR3 protein: CASKPEYNSPLHF; CDR3 DNA: TGTGCCAGCAAGCCGGAGTATAATTCACCCCTCCACTTT
D gene: TRBD1; V gene: TRBV5-1; J gene: TRBJ1-2; clone size: few; CDR3 protein: CASSPGTGAGYTF; CDR3 DNA: TGCGCCAGCAGCCCCGGGACAGGGGCCGGCTACACCTTC
D gene: TRBD2; V gene: TRBV30; J gene: TRBJ2-1; clone size: NA; CDR3 protein: CAWIRTSEYNEQFF; CDR3 DNA: TGTGCCTGGATCAGGACTAGCGAGTACAATGAGCAGTTCTTC
D gene: NA; V gene: TRBV6-5; J gene: TRBJ2-7; clone size: NA; CDR3 protein: CASGAGNYEQYF; CDR3 DNA: TGTGCCTCCGGGGCAGGGAACTACGAGCAGTACTTC
D gene: TRBD2; V gene: TRBV10-3; J gene: TRBJ2-7; clone size: once; CDR3 protein: CAISATSGSPEQYF; CDR3 DNA: TGTGCCATCAGTGCGACTAGCGGGAGCCCCGAGCAGTACTTC